The source of this T cell receptor (beta chain) is a study of blood T cell repertoires in COVID-19. Across the study: The origin of the acute and convalescent COVID-19 samples was the United States, Italy and Spain.

Study processing details: Amplifying reference gene primers gave estimates of nucleated cell counts. The method was immunoSEQ multiplex PCR; TCRdb's version includes in-frame clones alone and lacks a portion of them. The V and J calls and clone size come from that table; D and trimming were worked out from the DNA. The profile shows roughly 70,000 clones, roughly three quarters of them singletons. Trimming took off 0 bases at V and 2 bases at J, with 7 bases between the two ends. Per the germline V gene, CDR1 is KGHSH and CDR2 is LQKENI. The CDR3 is 14 residues long. This sequence originates from a man in his 70s with acute or convalescent COVID-19. The sample taken for sequencing was peripheral blood. The V call is TRBV18, the J call TRBJ1-2, with a possible D match to TRBD1 (5 bases). CDR3 sequence (DNA): TGTGCCAGCTCACCACCGGCAGGGAACTATGGCTACACCTTC. This encodes CASSPPAGNYGYTF.